One sample yielded the 20 T cell receptor beta chains listed below, sequenced in a study of regulatory T cells in long-lasting Graves disease. This sample's time point: newly diagnosed GD, antithyroid drugs for less than 3 months. PBMC RNA was the source of the TCR library. Arm-PCR of CDR3 regions with iRepertoire HTBI primers generated TCR beta libraries. One entry per CDR3 protein, called by TCRdb with MiXCR from the multiplex PCR reads. The table lists about 620,000 distinct CDR3 sequences, 16% of them singletons. This sample was also put to use in a study of T cells in Graves' hyperthyroidism and ophthalmopathy.

The sample consisted of peripheral blood mononuclear cells (PBMCs), taken at new diagnosis, from a patient treated with antithyroid drugs. Receptors were obtained from a young woman with Graves disease.

This clonotype was observed many times. The rearrangement links TRBV2 to TRBJ2-7; D perhaps matches TRBD1 (6 bases). Germline CDR1 reads SNHLY; CDR2 reads FYNNEI. This CDR3 is 13 amino acids long. V was pared by 7 bases and J by 4 bases, with 14 bases between. CDR3 DNA: TGTGCCAGCACCCTCCTTCAGGGGTACGAGCAGTACTTC. Its protein product is CASTLLQGYEQYF.

This clonotype was observed many times. The CDR3 bases are TGTGCCAGCAGTTGGGGCGCTTGGCGTGGGGCCAACGTCCTGACTTTC. Its translation is CASSWGAWRGANVLTF. This rearrangement joins TRBV12-3 or TRBV12-4 to TRBJ2-6, with TRBD1 as a possible D gene (5 bases). V lost 4 bases and J 3 bases, leaving 13 bases between the germline ends. The CDR3 loop spans 16 amino acids.

This clonotype was seen more than once but under ten times. The V call is TRBV19, the J call TRBJ1-2; D gene uncertain. The CDR3 runs to 16 residues. Trimming removed 6 bases from V and 4 bases from J, with 21 bases in between. Per the germline V gene, CDR1 is LNHDA and CDR2 is SQIVND (reference sequence). The CDR3 here is CASRELGRKEIYGYTF. CDR3 bases: TGTGCCAGTAGAGAACTAGGACGGAAAGAGATCTATGGCTACACCTTC.

The rearrangement joins TRBV9 to TRBJ2-7; TRBD2 matches at 7 bases. This CDR3 spans 13 amino acids. V lost 1 base and J lost 9; bases outside the gene matches: 7. From germline, CDR1 is SGDLS and CDR2 YYNGEE. CDR3 amino acids: CASSVYSGNVQYF. Here the CDR3 DNA reads TGTGCCAGCAGCGTATACAGCGGGAATGTGCAGTACTTC.

This clonotype has a handful of counts. V gene TRBV12-3 or TRBV12-4 combines with J gene TRBJ1-2, with TRBD1 as a possible D gene (5 bases). The CDR3 has 13 residues. V dropped 5 bases and J dropped 4 bases, with 11 bases sitting between them. The CDR3: CASSQGRAYGYTF. DNA of the CDR3: TGTGCCAGCAGTCAGGGAAGAGCCTATGGCTACACCTTC.

This clonotype has at least ten counts. The chain joins TRBV6-1 to TRBJ1-1; D unclear. The CDR3 spans 18 residues. Per germline, CDR1 MNHNS and CDR2 SASEGT. The V and J ends lost 0 bases and 11 bases respectively, with 28 bases between them. The DNA for the CDR3 is TGTGCCAGCAGTGAAGCTATACTGACTCGCTCGCTGCCCTTGAGGGCTTTCTTT. It codes for CASSEAILTRSLPLRAFF.

This clonotype was found many times. The junction and the germline gene differ at one end; a read error may be behind it. The chain couples TRBV7-9 to TRBJ1-4; a weak D match, TRBD1 (6 bases). CDR1 and CDR2 (germline): SEHNR, FQNEAQ (reference sequence). CDR3 length equals 13 residues. The CDR3 coding sequence is TGTGCCAGCAGCCTCGCATACAGGGACTTGTTTGTTTTT. Translating gives CASSLAYRDLFVF.

There are a few counts of this clonotype. The chain uses TRBV30 and TRBJ2-7; perhaps TRBD2 as D (6 bases). The CDR3 runs to 14 residues. With 0 bases removed from V and 3 bases from J, the gap between germline ends came to 12 bases. Germline CDR1 is GTSNPN and CDR2 is SVGIG (reference sequence). CDR3 in amino acids: CAWSVLGGGYEQYF. DNA for the CDR3: TGTGCCTGGAGTGTACTCGGGGGTGGCTACGAGCAGTACTTC. The variable domain in full, with the rest retrieved from reference TRBV30 and TRBJ2-7, is SQTIHQWPATLVQPVGSPLSLECTVEGTSNPNLYWYRQAAGRGLQLLFYSVGIGQISSEVPQNLSASRPQDRQFILSSKKLLLSDSGFYLCAWSVLGGGYEQYFGPGTRLTVT.

Notes on this clonotype: With a much larger clone just one base away, this may be a read error. The chain joins TRBV2 to TRBJ2-5; 11 bases line up with TRBD2. The V gene end was trimmed by 10 bases and the J gene end by 5 bases; junction bases not matched to a gene: 9. Germline CDR1 SNHLY, CDR2 FYNNEI. The CDR3 runs to 14 residues. CDR3 protein: CATKLAGAAETQYF. DNA of the CDR3: TGTGCCACGAAACTAGCGGGAGCAGCGGAGACCCAGTACTTC.

This clonotype showed up many times. This rearrangement joins TRBV7-2 to TRBJ2-7, with TRBD2 matching 8 bases. Trimming removed 8 bases from V and 4 bases from J; junction bases left unmatched: 22. The germline V gene has CDR1 SGHTA and CDR2 FQGNSA. The CDR3 spans 18 residues. The CDR3 DNA reads TGTGCCAGCTCCCCTGGAGCGGGAGTATCTCCCAACCCTTACGAGCAGTACTTC. It encodes CASSPGAGVSPNPYEQYF.

This clonotype was counted ten times or more. The chain carries TRBV24-1 and TRBJ1-3; tentatively, D is TRBD1 (5 bases). This CDR3 comprises 13 residues. V lost 9 bases and J lost 0, with 8 bases in between. Per germline, CDR1 KGHDR and CDR2 SFDVKD. In DNA form, the CDR3 reads TGTGCCACCGAGGGACCCTCTGGAAACACCATATATTTT. This encodes CATEGPSGNTIYF.

This clonotype was seen a handful of times. This sequence may be a read error, since a much larger clone differs from it by one base. The rearrangement uses TRBV2 and TRBJ1-2, with a tentative D call TRBD1 (5 bases). The CDR3 extends over 11 amino acids. CDR1 SNHLY and CDR2 FYNNEI come from the germline V gene. The CDR3, as DNA: TGTGCCGGCAGTCTAGAGAGGGGCTGCACCTTC. This codes for CAGSLERGCTF.

This clonotype was found many times. The rearrangement joins TRBV12-3 or TRBV12-4 to TRBJ1-1; D not certain. Trimming shortened V by 4 bases and J by 4 bases, and 4 bases separated the two germline ends. This CDR3 region has 11 residues. The DNA for the CDR3 is TGTGCCAGCAGTTGGTCCACTGAAGCTTTCTTT. Translated: CASSWSTEAFF.

This clonotype has ten or more counts. The chain has TRBV12-3 or TRBV12-4 and TRBJ2-1, with 9 bases lining up with TRBD2. This CDR3 spans 16 amino acids. V shed 5 bases, J shed 0 bases, and the junction held 5 bases outside the gene matches. The DNA of the CDR3 is TGTGCCAGCAGTCCCTTTAGCGGGAGCTCCTACAATGAGCAGTTCTTC. Its protein is CASSPFSGSSYNEQFF.

This clonotype was observed many times. This sequence joins TRBV7-9 and TRBJ2-1; possible D gene TRBD2, 5 bases. Germline lookup yields CDR1 SEHNR and CDR2 FQNEAQ (reference sequence). The CDR3 spans 12 residues. V was pared by 5 bases and J by 9 bases, with 11 bases between. The CDR3 reads CASSIYAGEQFF. CDR3 DNA sequence: TGTGCCAGCAGCATTTATGCGGGTGAGCAGTTCTTC. The whole variable domain, remainder taken from reference TRBV7-9 and TRBJ2-1, is DTGVSQNPRHKITKRGQNVTFRCDPISEHNRLYWYRQTLGQGPEFLTYFQNEAQLEKSRLLSDRFSAERPKGSFSTLEIQRTEQGDSAMYLCASSIYAGEQFFGPGTRLTVL.

In its sample, this clonotype was seen many times. This sequence joins TRBV27 and TRBJ1-1; D is uncertain. The CDR3 covers 14 residues. V lost 6 bases and J lost 5, with 16 bases in between. Germline CDR1 MNHEY, CDR2 SMNVEV (reference sequence). CDR3 amino acids: CASRTNPGSTEAFF. CDR3 DNA: TGTGCCAGCAGGACAAACCCGGGGTCGACTGAAGCTTTCTTT.

This clonotype was counted many times. V usage is TRBV6-5 and J usage is TRBJ1-1; weak D call: TRBD1 (5 bases). Trimming took 0 bases from V and 4 from J, leaving 15 bases between them. The CDR3 covers 16 residues. Germline values: CDR1 MNHEY, CDR2 SVGAGI. Here the CDR3 reads CASSYSRLGEGTEAFF. DNA for the CDR3: TGTGCCAGCAGTTACTCCCGGCTGGGGGAAGGCACTGAAGCTTTCTTT.

The CDR3 reads CAGGRGGWDLGGTGELFF. The CDR3 coding sequence is TGTGCAGGAGGGAGAGGGGGCTGGGATCTAGGAGGCACCGGGGAGCTGTTTTTT. The chain is built from TRBV19 and TRBJ2-2; tentative D call: TRBD1 (7 bases). There are 18 residues in the CDR3. The germline gives CDR1 LNHDA, CDR2 SQIVND (reference sequence).

The rearrangement uses TRBV19 and TRBJ2-1, with 10 bases lining up with TRBD2. V shed 10 bases and J 7 bases; nucleotides not matched to a gene: 7. This CDR3 comprises 13 residues. Germline V gene sequence: CDR1 LNHDA, CDR2 SQIVND (reference sequence). In DNA form, the CDR3 reads TGTGCCACCCGGGGACTAGCGAGAAATGAGCAGTTCTTC. Translation: CATRGLARNEQFF.

This clonotype was seen only a few times. The chain uses TRBV30 and TRBJ1-1; no clear D. The CDR3 length is 11 residues. CDR1 and CDR2 from the germline V gene are GTSNPN and SVGIG (reference sequence). Trimming cost V 4 bases and J 7 bases, with 10 bases left between them. This CDR3 is CAWTRALEAFF. CDR3 sequence (DNA): TGTGCCTGGACCCGGGCGCTTGAAGCTTTCTTT. The full variable domain, with the rest looked up from reference TRBV30 and TRBJ1-1, is SQTIHQWPATLVQPVGSPLSLECTVEGTSNPNLYWYRQAAGRGLQLLFYSVGIGQISSEVPQNLSASRPQDRQFILSSKKLLLSDSGFYLCAWTRALEAFFGQGTRLTVV.